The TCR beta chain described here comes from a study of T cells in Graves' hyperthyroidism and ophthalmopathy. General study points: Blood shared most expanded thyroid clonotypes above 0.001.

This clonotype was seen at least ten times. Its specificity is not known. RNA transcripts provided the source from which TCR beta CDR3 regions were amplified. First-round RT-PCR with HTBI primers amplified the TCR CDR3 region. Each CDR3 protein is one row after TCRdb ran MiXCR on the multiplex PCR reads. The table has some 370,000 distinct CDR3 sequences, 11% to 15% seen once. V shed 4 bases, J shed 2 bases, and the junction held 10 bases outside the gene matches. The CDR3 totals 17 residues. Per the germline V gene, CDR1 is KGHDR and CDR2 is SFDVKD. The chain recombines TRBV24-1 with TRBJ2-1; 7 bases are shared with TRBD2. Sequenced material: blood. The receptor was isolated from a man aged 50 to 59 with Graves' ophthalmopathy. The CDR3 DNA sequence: TGTGCCACCAGTGACACAAGCCGGGGAGGGGCCTACAATGAGCAGTTCTTC. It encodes CATSDTSRGGAYNEQFF.